This TCR beta chain comes out of a study of beta chain features in type 1 diabetes. Study-level background: The study examined about 100 million sorted cells across all samples. Study findings and constraints: All four CD4+ subsets of Type 1 diabetes patients contained TCRB CDR3s that were moderately but significantly shorter.

Note on this clone: Its antigen is not known.

Expressed TCRB transcripts were sequenced because the isolated RNA had all been reverse transcribed beforehand. Method: immunoSEQ multiplex PCR; TCRdb's copy keeps in-frame clones and lacks some. The sample has tens of thousands of clones, under 50% seen once. The CDR3 runs 13 residues. Germline values: CDR1 SEHNR, CDR2 FQNEAQ (reference sequence). With 7 bases removed from V and 3 bases from J, the gap between germline ends came to 12 bases. The TCR originated in a man under 40 with type 1 diabetes. Sequenced sample: Tregs from blood. The chain joins TRBV7-9 to TRBJ1-1; no clear D gene. The CDR3 sequence: CASNSTEDTEAFF. CDR3 in DNA: TGTGCCAGCAACTCGACCGAGGACACTGAAGCTTTCTTT.